This T cell receptor (beta chain) was sequenced for a study of blood T cell repertoires in COVID-19. In the study overall: Acute and convalescent COVID-19 samples came from the United States, Italy and Spain. Sources were T cells, B-cell-depleted T cells, or PBMCs; the material itself was cDNA or gDNA.

Sequencing used immunoSEQ multiplex PCR; TCRdb keeps in-frame clones, though not all of them. The sample lists roughly 200,000 clones, approximately 85% occurring once. Losses at the gene ends were 1 base for V and 0 bases for J; bases not matched to a gene: 13. Germline CDR1 reads SEHNR; CDR2 reads FQNEAQ (reference sequence). The CDR3 totals 19 residues. The specimen was peripheral blood. The chain uses TRBV7-9 and TRBJ2-5; 8 bases align to TRBD2. This receptor was taken from a human donor with active or convalescent COVID-19. The donor label of this sample is uncertain. CDR3 amino acids: CASSLDRGRGAPHQETQYF. The CDR3 DNA reads TGTGCCAGCAGCTTAGACCGTGGGCGGGGGGCCCCCCACCAAGAGACCCAGTACTTC.